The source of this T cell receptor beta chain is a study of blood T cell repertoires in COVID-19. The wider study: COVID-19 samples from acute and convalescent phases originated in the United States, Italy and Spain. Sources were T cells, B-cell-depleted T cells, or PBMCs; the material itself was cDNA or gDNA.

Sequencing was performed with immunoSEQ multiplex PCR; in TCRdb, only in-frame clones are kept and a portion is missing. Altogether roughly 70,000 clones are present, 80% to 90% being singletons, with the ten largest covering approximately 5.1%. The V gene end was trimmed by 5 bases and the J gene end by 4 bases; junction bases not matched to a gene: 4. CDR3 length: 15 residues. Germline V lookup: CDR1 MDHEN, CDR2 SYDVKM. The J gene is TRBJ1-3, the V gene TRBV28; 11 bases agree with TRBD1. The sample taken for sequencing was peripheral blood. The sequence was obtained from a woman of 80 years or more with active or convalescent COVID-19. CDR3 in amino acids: CASSPGTGGGNTIYF. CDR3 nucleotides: TGTGCCAGCAGTCCGGGGACAGGGGGAGGAAACACCATATATTTT.